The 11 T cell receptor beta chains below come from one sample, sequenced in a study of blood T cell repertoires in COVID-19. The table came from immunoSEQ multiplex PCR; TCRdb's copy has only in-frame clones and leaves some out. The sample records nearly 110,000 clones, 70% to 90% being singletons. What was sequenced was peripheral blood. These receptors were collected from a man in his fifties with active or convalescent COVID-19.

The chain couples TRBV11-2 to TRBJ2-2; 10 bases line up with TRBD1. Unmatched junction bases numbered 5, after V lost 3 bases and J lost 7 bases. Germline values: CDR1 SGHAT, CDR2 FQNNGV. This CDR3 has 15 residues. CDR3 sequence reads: CASSLGQGRVGELFF. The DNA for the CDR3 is TGTGCCAGCAGCTTGGGACAGGGGAGGGTCGGGGAGCTGTTTTTT.

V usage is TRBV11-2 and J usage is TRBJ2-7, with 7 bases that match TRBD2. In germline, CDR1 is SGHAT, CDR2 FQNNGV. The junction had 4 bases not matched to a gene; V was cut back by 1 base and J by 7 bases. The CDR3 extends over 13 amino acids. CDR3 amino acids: CASSLGREFEQYF. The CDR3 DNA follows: TGTGCCAGCAGCTTAGGGCGGGAGTTTGAGCAGTACTTC. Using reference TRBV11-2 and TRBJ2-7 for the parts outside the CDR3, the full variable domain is EAGVAQSPRYKIIEKRQSVAFWCNPISGHATLYWYQQILGQGPKLLIQFQNNGVVDDSQLPKDRFSAERLKGVDSTLKIQPAKLEDSAVYLCASSLGREFEQYFGPGTRLTVT.

The CDR3 region has the DNA TGTGCCAGCAGTCTTAACCCCGGACAGGACTACGAGCAGTACTTC. Translating gives CASSLNPGQDYEQYF. The J gene is TRBJ2-7, the V gene TRBV6-6; 7 bases fit TRBD1. V lost 5 bases, J lost 3 bases, and 10 bases stayed unmatched. CDR1 and CDR2 from the germline V gene are MNHNY and SVGAGI (reference sequence). This CDR3 region has 15 residues.

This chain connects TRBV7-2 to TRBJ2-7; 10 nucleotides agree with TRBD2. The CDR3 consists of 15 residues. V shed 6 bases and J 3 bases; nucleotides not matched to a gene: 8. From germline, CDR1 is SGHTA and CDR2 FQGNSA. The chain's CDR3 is CASRLGASGSYEQYF. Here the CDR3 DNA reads TGTGCCAGCAGGTTGGGGGCTAGCGGGAGCTACGAGCAGTACTTC.

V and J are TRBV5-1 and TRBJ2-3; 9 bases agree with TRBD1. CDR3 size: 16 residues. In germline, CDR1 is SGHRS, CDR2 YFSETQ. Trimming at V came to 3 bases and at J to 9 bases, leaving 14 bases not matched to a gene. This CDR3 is CASSSGTGNSFGTQYF. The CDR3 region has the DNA TGCGCCAGCAGCTCCGGGACAGGGAATTCCTTCGGGACGCAGTATTTT.

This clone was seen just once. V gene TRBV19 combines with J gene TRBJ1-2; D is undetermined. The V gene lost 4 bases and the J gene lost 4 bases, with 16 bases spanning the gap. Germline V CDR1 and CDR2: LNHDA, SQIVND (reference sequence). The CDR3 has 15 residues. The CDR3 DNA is TGTGCCAGTAGTAGCGCAACCGGGATCTTCTATGGCTACACCTTC. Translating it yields CASSSATGIFYGYTF.

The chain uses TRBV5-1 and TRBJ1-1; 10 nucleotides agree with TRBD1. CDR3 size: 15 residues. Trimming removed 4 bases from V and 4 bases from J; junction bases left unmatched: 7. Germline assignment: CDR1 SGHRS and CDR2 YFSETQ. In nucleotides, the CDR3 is TGCGCCAGCAGCGCGACAGGGGGCGCGAGCACTGAAGCTTTCTTT. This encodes CASSATGGASTEAFF.

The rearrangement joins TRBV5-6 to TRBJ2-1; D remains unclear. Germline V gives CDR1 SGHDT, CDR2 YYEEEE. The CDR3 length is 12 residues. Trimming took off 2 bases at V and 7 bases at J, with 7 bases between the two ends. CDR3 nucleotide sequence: TGTGCCAGCAGCTTTGGTCGGAATGAGCAGTTCTTC. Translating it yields CASSFGRNEQFF.

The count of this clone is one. CDR3 nucleotides: TGTGCCAGCAGCCCCAGGGACATCGGGGTAAAACTGTTTTTT. This translates into CASSPRDIGVKLFF. The genes are TRBV28 and TRBJ1-4, with D maybe TRBD1 (6 bases). Germline V lookup: CDR1 MDHEN, CDR2 SYDVKM. The CDR3 length is 14 residues. V lost 6 bases and J lost 10, with 18 bases in between.

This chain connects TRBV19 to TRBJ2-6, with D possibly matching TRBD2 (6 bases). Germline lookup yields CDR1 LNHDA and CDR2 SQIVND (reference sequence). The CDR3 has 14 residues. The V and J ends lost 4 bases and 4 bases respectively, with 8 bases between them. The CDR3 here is CASSTGVGANVLTF. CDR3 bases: TGTGCCAGTAGTACGGGGGTAGGGGCCAACGTCCTGACTTTC. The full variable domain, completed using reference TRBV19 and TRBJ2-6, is DGGITQSPKYLFRKEGQNVTLSCEQNLNHDAMYWYRQDPGQGLRLIYYSQIVNDFQKGDIAEGYSVSREKKESFPLTVTSAQKNPTAFYLCASSTGVGANVLTFGAGSRLTVL.

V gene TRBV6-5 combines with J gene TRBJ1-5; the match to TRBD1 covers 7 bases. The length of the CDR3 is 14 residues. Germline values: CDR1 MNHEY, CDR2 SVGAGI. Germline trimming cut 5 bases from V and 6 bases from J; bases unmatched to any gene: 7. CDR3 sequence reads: CASSRGGESQPQHF. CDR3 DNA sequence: TGTGCCAGCAGTAGAGGGGGCGAGAGTCAGCCCCAGCATTTT.